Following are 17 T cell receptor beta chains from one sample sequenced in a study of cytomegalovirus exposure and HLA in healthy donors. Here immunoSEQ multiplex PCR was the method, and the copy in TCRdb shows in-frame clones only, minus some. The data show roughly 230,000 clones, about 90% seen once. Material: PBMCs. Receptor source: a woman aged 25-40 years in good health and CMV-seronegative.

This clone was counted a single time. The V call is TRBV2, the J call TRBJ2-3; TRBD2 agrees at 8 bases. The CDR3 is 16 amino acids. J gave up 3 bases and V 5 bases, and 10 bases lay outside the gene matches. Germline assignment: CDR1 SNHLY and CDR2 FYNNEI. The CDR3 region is CASSSAAGGFTDTQYF. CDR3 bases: TGTGCCAGCAGTAGCGCTGCGGGAGGCTTTACAGATACGCAGTATTTT.

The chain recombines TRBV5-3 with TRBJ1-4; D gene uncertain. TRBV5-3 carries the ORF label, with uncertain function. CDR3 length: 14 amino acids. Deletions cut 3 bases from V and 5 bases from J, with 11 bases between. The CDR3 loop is CARSSRRGNEKLFF. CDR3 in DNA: TGTGCCAGAAGCTCCCGGCGAGGGAATGAAAAACTGTTTTTT.

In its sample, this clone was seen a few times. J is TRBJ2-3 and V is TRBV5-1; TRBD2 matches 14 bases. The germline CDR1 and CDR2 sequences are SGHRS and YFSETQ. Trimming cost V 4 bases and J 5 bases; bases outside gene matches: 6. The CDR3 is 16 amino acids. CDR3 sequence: CASSIGTSGRQDTQYF. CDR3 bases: TGCGCCAGCAGCATAGGGACTAGCGGGAGACAAGATACGCAGTATTTT.

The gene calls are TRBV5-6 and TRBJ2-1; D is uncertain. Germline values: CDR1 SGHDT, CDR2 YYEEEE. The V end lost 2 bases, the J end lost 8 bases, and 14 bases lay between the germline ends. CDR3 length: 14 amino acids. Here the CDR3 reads CASSFGIGSDEQFF. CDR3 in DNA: TGTGCCAGCAGCTTTGGTATCGGGTCGGATGAGCAGTTCTTC.

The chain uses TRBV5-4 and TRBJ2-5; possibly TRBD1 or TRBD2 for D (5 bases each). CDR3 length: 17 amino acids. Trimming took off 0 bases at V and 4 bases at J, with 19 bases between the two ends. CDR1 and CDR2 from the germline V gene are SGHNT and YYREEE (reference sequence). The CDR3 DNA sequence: TGTGCCAGCAGCTTGGTGTCGACAGTCTCTGGGGGAGAGACCCAGTACTTC. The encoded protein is CASSLVSTVSGGETQYF.

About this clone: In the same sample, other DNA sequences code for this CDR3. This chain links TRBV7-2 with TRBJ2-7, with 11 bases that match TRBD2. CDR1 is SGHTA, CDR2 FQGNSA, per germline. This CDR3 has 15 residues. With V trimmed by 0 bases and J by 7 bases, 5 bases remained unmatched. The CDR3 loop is CASSLASGRAGEQYF. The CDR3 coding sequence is TGTGCCAGCAGCTTAGCTAGCGGGAGGGCCGGTGAGCAGTACTTC.

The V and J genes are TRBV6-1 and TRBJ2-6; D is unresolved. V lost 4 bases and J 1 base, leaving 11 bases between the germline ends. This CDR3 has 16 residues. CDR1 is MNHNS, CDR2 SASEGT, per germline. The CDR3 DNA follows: TGTGCCAGCAGTGGATCAGTCGCGTCTGGGGCCAACGTCCTGACTTTC. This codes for CASSGSVASGANVLTF.

The CDR3 bases are TGCGCCAGCAGCTTCAACGGGAGGGCCACAGATACGCAGTATTTT. This encodes CASSFNGRATDTQYF. The V call is TRBV5-1, the J call TRBJ2-3, with 8 bases matching TRBD2. Germline V CDR1 and CDR2: SGHRS, YFSETQ. The CDR3 is 15 amino acids. Unmatched junction bases numbered 4, after V lost 2 bases and J lost 2 bases. The full variable domain, in which reference TRBV5-1 and TRBJ2-3 provide the parts outside the CDR3, is KAGVTQTPRYLIKTRGQQVTLSCSPISGHRSVSWYQQTPGQGLQFLFEYFSETQRNKGNFPGRFSGRQFSNSRSEMNVSTLELGDSALYLCASSFNGRATDTQYFGPGTRLTVL.

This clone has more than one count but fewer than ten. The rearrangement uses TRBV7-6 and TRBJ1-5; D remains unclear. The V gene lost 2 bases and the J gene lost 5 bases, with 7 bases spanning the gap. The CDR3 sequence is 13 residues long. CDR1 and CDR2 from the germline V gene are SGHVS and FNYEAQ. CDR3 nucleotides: TGTGCCAGCAGCTTAAGCGTTTATCAGCCCCAGCATTTT. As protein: CASSLSVYQPQHF.

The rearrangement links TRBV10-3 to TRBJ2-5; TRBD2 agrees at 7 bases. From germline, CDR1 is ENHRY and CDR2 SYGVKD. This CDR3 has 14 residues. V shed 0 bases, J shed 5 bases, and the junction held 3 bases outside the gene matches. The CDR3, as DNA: TGTGCCATCAGTGAGTCGTATAGCGGGGAGACCCAGTACTTC. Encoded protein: CAISESYSGETQYF.

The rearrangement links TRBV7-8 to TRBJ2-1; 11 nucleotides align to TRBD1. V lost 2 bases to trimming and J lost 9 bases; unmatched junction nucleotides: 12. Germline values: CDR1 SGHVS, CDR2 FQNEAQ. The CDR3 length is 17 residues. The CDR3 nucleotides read TGTGCCAGCAGCTTAATGCGTCAGCGGACAGGGGGCTTTGAGCAGTTCTTC. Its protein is CASSLMRQRTGGFEQFF.

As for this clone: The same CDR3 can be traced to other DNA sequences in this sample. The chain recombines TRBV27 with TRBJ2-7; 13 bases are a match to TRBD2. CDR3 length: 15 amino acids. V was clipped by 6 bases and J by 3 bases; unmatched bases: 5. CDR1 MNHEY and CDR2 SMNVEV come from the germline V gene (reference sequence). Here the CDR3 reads CASRSGLAGLYEQYF. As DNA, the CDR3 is TGTGCCAGCAGGTCGGGACTAGCGGGGCTCTACGAGCAGTACTTC.

CDR3 loop: CASGHPEGQGLEQYF. CDR3 nucleotide sequence: TGTGCCAGCGGACATCCTGAGGGACAGGGTCTCGAGCAGTACTTC. This chain connects TRBV27 to TRBJ2-7; 9 bases agree with TRBD1. The trim removed 8 bases at V and 6 bases at J, leaving 14 bases unmatched. The CDR3 spans 15 residues. Germline CDR1 and CDR2: MNHEY and SMNVEV (reference sequence).

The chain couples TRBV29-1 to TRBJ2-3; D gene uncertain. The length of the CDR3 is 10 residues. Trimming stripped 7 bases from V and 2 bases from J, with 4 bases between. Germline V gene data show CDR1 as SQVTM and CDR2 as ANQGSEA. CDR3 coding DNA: TGCAGCGCATACACAGATACGCAGTATTTT. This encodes CSAYTDTQYF.

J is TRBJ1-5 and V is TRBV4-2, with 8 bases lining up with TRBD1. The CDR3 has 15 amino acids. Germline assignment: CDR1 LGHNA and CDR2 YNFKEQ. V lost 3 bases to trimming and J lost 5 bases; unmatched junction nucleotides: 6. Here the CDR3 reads CASSHDDRGDQPQHF. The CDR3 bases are TGTGCCAGCAGCCACGACGACAGGGGAGATCAGCCCCAGCATTTT.

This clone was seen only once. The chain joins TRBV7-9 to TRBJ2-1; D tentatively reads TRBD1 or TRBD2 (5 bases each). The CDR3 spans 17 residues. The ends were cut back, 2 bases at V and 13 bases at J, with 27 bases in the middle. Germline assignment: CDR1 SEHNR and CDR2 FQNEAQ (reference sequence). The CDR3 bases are TGTGCCAGCAGCTTAAGGTCGGGACGCATGGACTTCGGTCAACAGTTCTTC. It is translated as CASSLRSGRMDFGQQFF.

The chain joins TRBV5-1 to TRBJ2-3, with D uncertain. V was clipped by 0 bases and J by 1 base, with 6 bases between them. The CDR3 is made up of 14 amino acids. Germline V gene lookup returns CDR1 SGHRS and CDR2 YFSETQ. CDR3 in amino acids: CASSLESRTDTQYF. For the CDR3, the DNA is TGCGCCAGCAGCTTGGAATCTCGCACAGATACGCAGTATTTT. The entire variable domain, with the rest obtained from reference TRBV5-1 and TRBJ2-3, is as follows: KAGVTQTPRYLIKTRGQQVTLSCSPISGHRSVSWYQQTPGQGLQFLFEYFSETQRNKGNFPGRFSGRQFSNSRSEMNVSTLELGDSALYLCASSLESRTDTQYFGPGTRLTVL.